These 17 T cell receptor beta chains share one sample of origin, sequenced in a study of low-dose radiotherapy and immunotherapy resistance in tumors. Both TCRalpha and TCRbeta chains were reverse transcribed with V-gene-specific primers. It was with a constant-region primer and a V-primer adapter that TCRs were amplified over approximately 18 PCR cycles. TCRdb re-derived calls from the reads in MiXCR, one entry per CDR3 protein. The table has 65,000 to 95,000 distinct CDR3 sequences, less than 20% seen once. Regarding time point: after trial treatment. Treatment given: LDRT plus nivolumab, ipilimumab, low-dose cyclophosphamide and aspirin (RACIN trial). The sample in question was PBMCs, obtained after low-dose radiotherapy plus immunotherapy. These TCRs come from a male donor with prostate cancer.

This clonotype was seen only a few times. This chain links TRBV4-2 with TRBJ2-5; D uncertain. Trimming took off 1 base at V and 1 base at J, with 19 bases between the two ends. Germline V gene data show CDR1 as LGHNA and CDR2 as YNFKEQ. The CDR3 length is 18 residues. CDR3 amino acids: CASSQVRSSATTQETQYF. DNA of the CDR3: TGTGCCAGCAGCCAAGTAAGGTCGAGCGCGACAACCCAAGAGACCCAGTACTTC.

This clonotype was observed at least ten times. The V and J genes are TRBV9 and TRBJ2-2; D is ambiguous. This CDR3 spans 13 amino acids. Germline CDR1 reads SGDLS; CDR2 reads YYNGEE. The V end was cut by 0 bases, the J end by 6 bases, with 6 bases between. The DNA of the CDR3 is TGTGCCAGCAGCGTAGGAGCATCCGGGGAGCTGTTTTTT. Translating it yields CASSVGASGELFF.

In this sample, this clonotype turned up many times. Here the CDR3 DNA reads TGTGCCAGCAGCCCGGGACTAGCGGGAGGGCTTAACGAGCAGTACTTC. This gives the protein CASSPGLAGGLNEQYF. The chain has TRBV6-2 or TRBV6-3 and TRBJ2-7; 16 bases map to TRBD2. V shed 6 bases and J 5 bases; nucleotides not matched to a gene: 7. The germline V gene has CDR1 MNHEY and CDR2 SVGEGT. This CDR3 region has 16 residues.

This clonotype has at least ten counts. The J gene is TRBJ1-2, the V gene TRBV7-2; a possible D gene is TRBD1 (5 bases). Germline CDR1 reads SGHTA; CDR2 reads FQGNSA. This CDR3 spans 16 amino acids. Between the trimmed V and J ends, which lost 1 base and 8 bases, there was a span of 20 bases. The CDR3 bases are TGTGCCAGCAGCTTAGGGATCGTAGTGGGGGGGAACGGCTACACCTTC. It specifies CASSLGIVVGGNGYTF.

This clonotype was found many times. The rearrangement links TRBV11-2 to TRBJ2-7; D possibly corresponds to TRBD1 (6 bases). Germline-derived CDR1 and CDR2 are SGHAT and FQNNGV. V lost 1 base and J 0 bases, leaving 10 bases between the germline ends. The CDR3 length is 15 residues. The DNA for the CDR3 is TGTGCCAGCAGCTTAGCAGGGGTCCCCTCCTACGAGCAGTACTTC. Its translation: CASSLAGVPSYEQYF.

This clonotype was seen at least ten times. This rearrangement joins TRBV5-1 to TRBJ1-3, with 8 nucleotides matching TRBD1. The CDR3 has 16 amino acids. The junction had 6 bases not matched to a gene; V was cut back by 4 bases and J by 0 bases. Germline V gene sequence: CDR1 SGHRS, CDR2 YFSETQ. The CDR3 here is CASSLGQGASGNTIYF. CDR3 DNA sequence: TGCGCCAGCAGCCTTGGACAGGGCGCCTCTGGAAACACCATATATTTT. Complete variable domain (other parts from reference TRBV5-1 and TRBJ1-3): KAGVTQTPRYLIKTRGQQVTLSCSPISGHRSVSWYQQTPGQGLQFLFEYFSETQRNKGNFPGRFSGRQFSNSRSEMNVSTLELGDSALYLCASSLGQGASGNTIYFGEGSWLTVV.

In this sample, this clonotype turned up a few times. This chain joins TRBV6-2 or TRBV6-3 and TRBJ2-1, with 11 bases fitting TRBD2. This CDR3 region has 14 residues. Germline values: CDR1 MNHEY, CDR2 SVGEGT. After removal of 6 bases from V and 5 bases from J, the junction contained 3 bases not matched to a gene. The CDR3 DNA sequence: TGTGCCAGCAGAGCTAGCGGGAGGAACAATGAGCAGTTCTTC. It encodes CASRASGRNNEQFF.

Remarks on this clonotype: A far larger clone is off by one base, so a read error is likely. The chain links TRBV23-1 to TRBJ2-7, with 7 bases fitting TRBD2. TRBV23-1 is identified as an open reading frame with a role that is uncertain. This CDR3 is built from 16 residues. The CDR3 DNA sequence: TGTGCCAGCAGCCCGCTGATCGGCGGGAGCTCCTACGAGCAGTGCTTC. Its translation: CASSPLIGGSSYEQCF.

This clonotype was observed at least ten times. V is TRBV29-1 and J is TRBJ2-1; TRBD2 matches 7 bases. The CDR3 sequence is 16 residues long. V shed 7 bases and J 10 bases; nucleotides not matched to a gene: 22. Germline CDR1 reads SQVTM; CDR2 reads ANQGSEA. This chain's CDR3 is CSAGGGYGLREVEQFF. The CDR3, as DNA: TGCAGCGCTGGGGGGGGATACGGACTACGGGAGGTAGAGCAGTTCTTC.

This clonotype was seen ten or more times. J is TRBJ2-2 and V is TRBV20-1; TRBD2 is a possible D gene (5 bases). CDR1 is DFQATT, CDR2 SNEGSKA, per germline (reference sequence). This CDR3 region has 14 residues. The V and J ends lost 2 bases and 3 bases respectively, with 10 bases between them. The CDR3 sequence is CSARLDYHTGELFF. The CDR3, as DNA: TGCAGTGCTAGACTTGACTACCACACCGGGGAGCTGTTTTTT.

This clonotype was seen ten or more times. The chain links TRBV7-3 to TRBJ1-4; possible D gene TRBD1, 6 bases. Trimming removed 9 bases at V and 1 base at J, with 21 bases between. The CDR3 spans 17 residues. In germline, CDR1 is SGHTA, CDR2 FQGTGA. The CDR3 nucleotides are TGTGCCAGTACGGGTGAACCAGGGGAGGTAACTAATGAAAAACTGTTTTTT. Amino acid sequence: CASTGEPGEVTNEKLFF.

As for this clonotype: A far larger clone lies a single base away; this is likely a read error. The rearrangement uses TRBV28 and TRBJ2-1; no clear D. The CDR3 length is 12 residues. The germline gives CDR1 MDHEN, CDR2 SYDVKM. V lost 8 bases to trimming and J lost 10 bases, with 15 bases between them. CDR3 bases: TGTGCCAGCCCGCGGATAAACTACGAGCAGTTCTTC. It translates to CASPRINYEQFF. Using reference TRBV28 and TRBJ2-1 for the parts outside the CDR3, the full variable domain is DVKVTQSSRYLVKRTGEKVFLECVQDMDHENMFWYRQDPGLGLRLIYFSYDVKMKEKGDIPEGYSVSREKKERFSLILESASTNQTSMYLCASPRINYEQFFGPGTRLTVL.

This clonotype was picked up many times. The V call is TRBV7-2, the J call TRBJ2-4; D is ambiguous. V was pared by 4 bases and J by 8 bases, with 18 bases between. The germline gives CDR1 SGHTA, CDR2 FQGNSA. The CDR3 consists of 15 residues. The CDR3 region has the DNA TGTGCCAGCAGCTCCCCTGGCCAGGCGGTTGACATTCAGTACTTC. Encoded protein: CASSSPGQAVDIQYF.

This clonotype was recorded many times. The chain joins TRBV25-1 to TRBJ2-4, with D hard to call. Trimming stripped 4 bases from V and 6 bases from J, with 10 bases between. The length of the CDR3 is 13 residues. In germline, CDR1 is MGHDK, CDR2 SYGVNS. In DNA form, the CDR3 reads TGTGCCAGCAGTGCTATAGACACAAACATTCAGTACTTC. This encodes CASSAIDTNIQYF.

This clonotype showed up just once. The chain is built from TRBV6-2 or TRBV6-3 and TRBJ1-1; D is unresolved. The CDR3 extends over 12 amino acids. Germline V gives CDR1 MNHEY, CDR2 SVGEGT. V was cut by 10 bases and J by 7 bases, with 16 bases left in between. The CDR3 loop reads CANNMMPLEAFF. In nucleotides, the CDR3 is TGTGCCAACAATATGATGCCCCTTGAAGCTTTCTTT.

This clonotype has ten or more counts. V gene TRBV20-1 combines with J gene TRBJ2-3; 9 bases agree with TRBD2. After removal of 6 bases from V and 3 bases from J, the junction contained 10 bases not matched to a gene. The CDR3 is 15 amino acids. Germline values: CDR1 DFQATT, CDR2 SNEGSKA (reference sequence). CDR3 residues: CSAIAQGLATDTQYF. DNA of the CDR3: TGCAGTGCCATTGCCCAGGGACTAGCTACAGATACGCAGTATTTT.

This clonotype was seen many times. This chain uses TRBV30 with TRBJ1-5; D ambiguous. This CDR3 comprises 13 residues. Trimming stripped 1 base from V and 0 bases from J, with 4 bases between. Germline CDR1 is GTSNPN and CDR2 is SVGIG (reference sequence). The CDR3 loop is CAWSGLSNQPQHF. CDR3 nucleotide sequence: TGTGCCTGGAGTGGACTTAGCAATCAGCCCCAGCATTTT.